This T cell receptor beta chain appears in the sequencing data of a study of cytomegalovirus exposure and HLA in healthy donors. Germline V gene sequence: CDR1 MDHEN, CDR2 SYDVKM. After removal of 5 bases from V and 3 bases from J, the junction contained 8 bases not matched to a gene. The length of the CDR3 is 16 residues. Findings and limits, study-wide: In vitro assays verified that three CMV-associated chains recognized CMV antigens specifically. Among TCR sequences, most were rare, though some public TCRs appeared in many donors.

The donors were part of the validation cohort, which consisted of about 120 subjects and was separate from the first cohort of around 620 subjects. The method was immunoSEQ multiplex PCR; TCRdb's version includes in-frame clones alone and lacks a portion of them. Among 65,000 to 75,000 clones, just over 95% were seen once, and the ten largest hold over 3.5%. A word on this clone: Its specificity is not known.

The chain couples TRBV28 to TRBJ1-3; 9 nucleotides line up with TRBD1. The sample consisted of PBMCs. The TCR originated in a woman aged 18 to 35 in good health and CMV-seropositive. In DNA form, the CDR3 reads TGTGCCAGCAGTACAGGGGGCGCGGTATTTGGAAACACCATATATTTT. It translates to CASSTGGAVFGNTIYF. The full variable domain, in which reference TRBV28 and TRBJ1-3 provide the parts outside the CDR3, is DVKVTQSSRYLVKRTGEKVFLECVQDMDHENMFWYRQDPGLGLRLIYFSYDVKMKEKGDIPEGYSVSREKKERFSLILESASTNQTSMYLCASSTGGAVFGNTIYFGEGSWLTVV.